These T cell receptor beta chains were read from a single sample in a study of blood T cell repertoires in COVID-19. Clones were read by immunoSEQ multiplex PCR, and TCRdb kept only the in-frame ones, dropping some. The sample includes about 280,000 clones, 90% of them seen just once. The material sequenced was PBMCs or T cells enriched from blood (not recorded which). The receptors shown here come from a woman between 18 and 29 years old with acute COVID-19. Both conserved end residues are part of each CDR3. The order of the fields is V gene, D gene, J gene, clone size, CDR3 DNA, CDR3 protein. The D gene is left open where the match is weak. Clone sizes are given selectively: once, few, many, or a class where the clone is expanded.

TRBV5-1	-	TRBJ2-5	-	TGCGCCAGCAACTTCGGGGGACCAGAGAAGACCCAGTACTTC	CASNFGGPEKTQYF
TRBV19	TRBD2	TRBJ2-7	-	TGTGCCAGTAGTGTCGGACTAGCGGACTCCTACGAGCAGTACTTC	CASSVGLADSYEQYF
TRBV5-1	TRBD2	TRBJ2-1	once	TGCGCCAGCAGCTTGTTAGCGGGGGACTACAATGAGCAGTTCTTC	CASSLLAGDYNEQFF
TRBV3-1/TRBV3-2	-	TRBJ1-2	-	TGTGCCAGCAGCCCATCCGCGGTTACCTATGGCTACACCTTC	CASSPSAVTYGYTF
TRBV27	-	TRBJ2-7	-	TGTGCCAGCAGTTTATCGATGTCCAGGGTAAGCTACGAGCAGTACTTC	CASSLSMSRVSYEQYF
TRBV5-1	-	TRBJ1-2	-	TGCGCCAGCAGCTTGAAGGGGCAGTATGGCTACACCTTC	CASSLKGQYGYTF
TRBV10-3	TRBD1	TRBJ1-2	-	TGTGCCATCAGTGGCCTAACCGGGACAGGGATCTATGGCTACACCTTC	CAISGLTGTGIYGYTF
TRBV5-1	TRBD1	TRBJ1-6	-	TGCGCCAGCAGACAGGGGACGACCCATAATTCACCCCTCCACTTT	CASRQGTTHNSPLHF
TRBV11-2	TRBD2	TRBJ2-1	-	TGTGCCAGCAGGCCCGCGACTAGCGGGAGAAACAATGAGCAGTTCTTC	CASRPATSGRNNEQFF
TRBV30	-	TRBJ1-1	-	TGTGCCTTTGAGGGCAACACTGAAGCTTTCTTT	CAFEGNTEAFF
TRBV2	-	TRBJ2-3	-	TGTGCCAGCGCCCCGAGGACAGATACGCAGTATTTT	CASAPRTDTQYF
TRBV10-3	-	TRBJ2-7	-	TGTGCCATCAGTGAATCGTCGCGAGGGCCTTACGAGCAGTACTTC	CAISESSRGPYEQYF
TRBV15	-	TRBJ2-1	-	TGTGCCACCAGCAGAGATTCCCAACCGGGCAATGAGCAGTTCTTC	CATSRDSQPGNEQFF
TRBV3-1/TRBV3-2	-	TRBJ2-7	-	TGTGCCAGCAGCCAGTCTTACGAGCAGTACTTC	CASSQSYEQYF
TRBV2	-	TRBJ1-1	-	TGTGCCAGCAGTGAAGGGGCAGATGAAGCTTTCTTT	CASSEGADEAFF
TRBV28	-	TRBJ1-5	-	TGTGCCAGCAGTTTCAGGGTTCGTGGGTCCCAGCATTTT	CASSFRVRGSQHF
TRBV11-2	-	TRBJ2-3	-	TGTGCCAGCAGCGCACGGGACTCACTAGCCGGAGATACGCAGTATTTT	CASSARDSLAGDTQYF
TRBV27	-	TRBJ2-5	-	TGTGCCAGCAGTTCGGTGCGACAAGAGACCCAGTACTTC	CASSSVRQETQYF
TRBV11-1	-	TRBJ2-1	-	TGTGCCAGCAGCTTAGCCCCTAGCGCTGTCTACAATGAGCAGTTCTTC	CASSLAPSAVYNEQFF
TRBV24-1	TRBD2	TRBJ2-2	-	TGTGCCACCAGTGACCCCAGGGACTACGCCGGGGAGCTGTTTTTT	CATSDPRDYAGELFF
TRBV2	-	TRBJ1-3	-	TGTGCCAGCAGTCATGAGGAAGGAACTGGAAACACCATATATTTT	CASSHEEGTGNTIYF
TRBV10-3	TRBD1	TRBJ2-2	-	TGTGCCATCAGTGGACAGGGGGGGGACACCGGGGAGCTGTTTTTT	CAISGQGGDTGELFF
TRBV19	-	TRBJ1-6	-	TGTGCCAGTGCGAAGAGGACTGCTCCGGGGGAACCCCTCCACTTT	CASAKRTAPGEPLHF
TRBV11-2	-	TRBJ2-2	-	TGTGCCAGCCACCCCCGACTTAATCCGAACACCGGGGAGCTGTTTTTT	CASHPRLNPNTGELFF
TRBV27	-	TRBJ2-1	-	TGTGCCAGCATCCGGACAGGGAGGGTATACAATGAGCAGTTCTTC	CASIRTGRVYNEQFF
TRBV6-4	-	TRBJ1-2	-	TGTGCCAGCAGTCGGGACTCAACTAACTATGGCTACACCTTC	CASSRDSTNYGYTF
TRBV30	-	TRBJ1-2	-	TGTGCCTCATACAGCTATGGCTACACCTTC	CASYSYGYTF
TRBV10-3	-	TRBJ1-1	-	TGTGCCATCAGTGAGTCTCTTGCGGTCGCCCCTGAAGCTTTCTTT	CAISESLAVAPEAFF
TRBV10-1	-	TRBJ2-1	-	TGCGCCAGCAGTGAGTCTAGAATGCTACAGGTAGTTGAGCAGTTCTTC	CASSESRMLQVVEQFF
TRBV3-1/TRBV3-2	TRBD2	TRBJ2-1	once	TGTGCCACGAGGCCGGGACTAGCGGGAGGGCCTAATGAGCAGTTCTTC	CATRPGLAGGPNEQFF
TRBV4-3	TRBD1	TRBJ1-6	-	TGCGCCAGCAGCCAAGAGGGGGACAGCCGGTCCCTCCACTTT	CASSQEGDSRSLHF
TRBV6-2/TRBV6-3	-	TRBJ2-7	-	TGTGCCAGCAGTTATCTAGCGAGCTCCTACGAGCAGTACTTC	CASSYLASSYEQYF
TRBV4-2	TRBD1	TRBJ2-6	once	TGTGCCAGCAACGCAGGGGGAACGGCATCTGGGGCCAACGTCCTGACTTTC	CASNAGGTASGANVLTF
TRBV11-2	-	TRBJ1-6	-	TGTGCCAGCAGCTTAGCCCCGGGAGGGAATTCACCCCTCCACTTT	CASSLAPGGNSPLHF
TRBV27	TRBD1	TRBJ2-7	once	TGTGCCAGCAGGGGGACAGGGTACTTCGAGCAGTACTTC	CASRGTGYFEQYF
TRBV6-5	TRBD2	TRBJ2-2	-	TGTGCCAGCAGTTACGATAGCGGGAGATCTACCGGGGAGCTGTTTTTT	CASSYDSGRSTGELFF
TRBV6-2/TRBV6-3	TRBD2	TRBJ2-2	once	TGTGCCAGCAGCCCCCGACTAGCGGGAGGTTATAGAGTGGTCGGGGAGCTGTTTTTT	CASSPRLAGGYRVVGELFF
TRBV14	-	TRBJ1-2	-	TGTGCCAGCAGCCGAACCCAGGGAAATGGCTACACCTTC	CASSRTQGNGYTF
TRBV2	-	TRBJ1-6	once	TGTGCCAGCACGCGTGAGACATACCTCAGCTCCTATAATTCACCCCTCCACTTT	CASTRETYLSSYNSPLHF
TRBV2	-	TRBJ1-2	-	TGTGCCAGCAGCCTGGGGGGGTACTACTATGGCTACACCTTC	CASSLGGYYYGYTF
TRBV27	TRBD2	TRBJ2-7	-	TGTGCCAGCTGGGCTAGCGGGGCCGCCTACGAGCAGTACTTC	CASWASGAAYEQYF
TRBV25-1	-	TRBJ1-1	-	TGTGCCAGCAGTGCCCAGACAGGCCCAAACACTGAAGCTTTCTTT	CASSAQTGPNTEAFF
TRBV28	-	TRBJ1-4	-	TGTGCCAGCAGTTTAATATCTCCCCCAGCAACTAATGAAAAACTGTTTTTT	CASSLISPPATNEKLFF
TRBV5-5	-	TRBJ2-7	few	TGTGCCAGCAGCTTGGGGTCAGGATCCTACGAGCAGTACTTC	CASSLGSGSYEQYF